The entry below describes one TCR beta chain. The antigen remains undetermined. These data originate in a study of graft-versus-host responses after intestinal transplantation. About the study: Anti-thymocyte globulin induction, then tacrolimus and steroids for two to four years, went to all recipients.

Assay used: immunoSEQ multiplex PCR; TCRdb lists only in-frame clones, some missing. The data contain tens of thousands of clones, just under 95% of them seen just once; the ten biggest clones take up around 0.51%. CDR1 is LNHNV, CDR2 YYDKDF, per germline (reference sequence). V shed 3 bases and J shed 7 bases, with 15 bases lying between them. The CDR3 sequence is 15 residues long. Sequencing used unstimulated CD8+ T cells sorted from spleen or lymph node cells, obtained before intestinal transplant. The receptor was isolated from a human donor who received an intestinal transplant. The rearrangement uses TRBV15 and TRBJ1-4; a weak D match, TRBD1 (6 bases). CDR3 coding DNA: TGTGCCACCAGCAGTCTCGAACAGGGCATTGAAAAACTGTTTTTT. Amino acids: CATSSLEQGIEKLFF.